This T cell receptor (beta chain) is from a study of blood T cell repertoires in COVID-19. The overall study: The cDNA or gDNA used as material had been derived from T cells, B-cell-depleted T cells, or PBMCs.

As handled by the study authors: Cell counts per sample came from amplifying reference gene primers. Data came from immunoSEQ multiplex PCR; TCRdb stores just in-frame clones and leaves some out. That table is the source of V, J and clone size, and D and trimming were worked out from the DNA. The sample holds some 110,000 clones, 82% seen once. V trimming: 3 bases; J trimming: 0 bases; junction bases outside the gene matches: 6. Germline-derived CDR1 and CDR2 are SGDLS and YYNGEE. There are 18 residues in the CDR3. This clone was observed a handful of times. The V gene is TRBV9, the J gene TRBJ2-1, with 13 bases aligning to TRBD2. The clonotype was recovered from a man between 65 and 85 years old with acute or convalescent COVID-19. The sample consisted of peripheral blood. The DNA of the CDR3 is TGTGCCAGCAGCGGAGGACTAGCGGGAGCCAGCTCCTACAATGAGCAGTTCTTC. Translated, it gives CASSGGLAGASSYNEQFF.